The 28 T cell receptor beta chains below were found in one sample sequenced in a study of blood T cell repertoires in COVID-19. TCRdb's copy holds only in-frame clones and misses some; the assay was immunoSEQ multiplex PCR. The sample lists some 260,000 clones, approximately 91% occurring once. The material sequenced was peripheral blood. Every receptor here comes from a woman between 40 and 50 years old who had recovered from COVID-19.

This rearrangement joins TRBV5-4 to TRBJ2-5; 10 nucleotides align to TRBD2. The V and J ends lost 0 bases and 4 bases, in that order; junction bases with no gene match: 0. Germline values: CDR1 SGHNT, CDR2 YYREEE (reference sequence). This CDR3 contains 14 residues. CDR3 sequence: CASSLASGGETQYF. CDR3 in DNA: TGTGCCAGCAGCTTGGCTAGCGGGGGAGAGACCCAGTACTTC.

The genes are TRBV7-2 and TRBJ2-4, with a weak D call TRBD2 (6 bases). The CDR3 is 16 residues long. CDR1 is SGHTA and CDR2 is FQGNSA in the germline V gene. V lost 7 bases to trimming and J lost 1 base, with 17 bases between them. For the CDR3, the DNA is TGTGCCAGCAACAAAGGAGGGTGGGTTGCCAAAAACATTCAGTACTTC. Its translation is CASNKGGWVAKNIQYF.

The V and J genes are TRBV28 and TRBJ2-7, with TRBD1 identical over 7 bases. The CDR3 length is 14 residues. J gave up 4 bases and V 2 bases, and 5 bases lay outside the gene matches. CDR1 MDHEN and CDR2 SYDVKM come from the germline V gene. CDR3 protein: CASSLGTVQYEQYF. In DNA form, the CDR3 reads TGTGCCAGCAGTTTAGGGACAGTTCAGTACGAGCAGTACTTC.

V is TRBV9 and J is TRBJ2-7; 12 bases are shared with TRBD2. The CDR3 runs 14 residues. Germline CDR1 SGDLS, CDR2 YYNGEE. The V segment lost 4 bases and the J segment 6 bases; nucleotides outside the gene matches: 5. As DNA, the CDR3 is TGTGCCAGCAGCCCCCGGACTAGCGGGGCCGAGCAGTACTTC. Its protein is CASSPRTSGAEQYF.

This chain uses TRBV7-9 with TRBJ2-3; D is unresolved. This CDR3 spans 14 amino acids. Trimming took off 1 base at V and 2 bases at J, with 7 bases between the two ends. CDR1 is SEHNR, CDR2 FQNEAQ, per germline (reference sequence). This CDR3 is CASSLVSSTDTQYF. The CDR3 region has the DNA TGTGCCAGCAGCTTAGTCTCGTCCACAGATACGCAGTATTTT.

This sequence joins TRBV5-1 and TRBJ2-1; D might be TRBD2 (5 bases). V was cut by 0 bases and J by 0 bases, with 10 bases left in between. There are 16 residues in the CDR3. The germline V gene encodes CDR1 SGHRS and CDR2 YFSETQ. CDR3 protein: CASSLAGVVSYNEQFF. CDR3 bases: TGCGCCAGCAGCTTGGCCGGGGTAGTCTCCTACAATGAGCAGTTCTTC.

The rearrangement uses TRBV11-3 and TRBJ2-3; 9 bases map to TRBD2. Germline assignment: CDR1 SGHNT and CDR2 YENEEA. V was pared by 4 bases and J by 3 bases, with 5 bases of the junction left unmatched. This CDR3 is built from 15 residues. In DNA, the CDR3 is TGTGCCAGCAGCTCACCGGGACTAGCAACAGATACGCAGTATTTT. This encodes CASSSPGLATDTQYF.

This clone was found a few times. The CDR3 reads CASSLGHRGGETQYF. The CDR3 DNA follows: TGTGCCAGCAGCTTGGGGCACAGGGGGGGGGAGACCCAGTACTTC. V and J are TRBV5-5 and TRBJ2-5, with D perhaps matching TRBD1 (8 bases). The V end was cut by 0 bases, the J end by 5 bases, with 14 bases between. Germline lookup yields CDR1 SGHKS and CDR2 YYEKEE (reference sequence). The CDR3 extends over 15 amino acids.

V usage is TRBV3-1 (or the pseudogene TRBV3-2) and J usage is TRBJ1-2, with no clear D. V was shortened by 4 bases and J by 6 bases, with 18 bases between the two germline ends. The germline V gene has CDR1 LGHDT and CDR2 YNNKEL (reference sequence). The CDR3 has 15 amino acids. The CDR3 loop is CASSPPMIGGHGYTF. CDR3 nucleotides: TGTGCCAGCAGCCCCCCTATGATCGGAGGGCATGGCTACACCTTC.

CDR3 DNA sequence: TGTGCCAGCAGCCTCCTAGACATTCAGTACTTC. This sequence encodes CASSLLDIQYF. The gene calls are TRBV12-3 or TRBV12-4 and TRBJ2-4; D is uncertain. This CDR3 comprises 11 residues. V lost 6 bases and J lost 8, with 8 bases in between.

V gene TRBV6-2 or TRBV6-3 combines with J gene TRBJ2-6; possible D gene TRBD1, 5 bases. V lost 1 base and J lost 1, with 17 bases in between. The CDR3 covers 19 residues. CDR1 and CDR2 (germline): MNHEY, SVGEGT. The CDR3 DNA follows: TGTGCCAGCAGTTACTATCAGGGCGAAGGGCTATCTGGGGCCAACGTCCTGACTTTC. Residues: CASSYYQGEGLSGANVLTF.

The J gene is TRBJ2-7, the V gene TRBV6-6, with D uncertain. This CDR3 is built from 11 residues. Looked up from germline, CDR1 is MNHNY and CDR2 is SVGAGI (reference sequence). V was cut by 4 bases and J by 4 bases, with 5 bases left in between. The CDR3 reads CASSSRYEQYF. Written as DNA, the CDR3 is TGTGCCAGCAGTTCCCGGTACGAGCAGTACTTC.

The genes are TRBV6-4 and TRBJ2-6; 7 nucleotides line up with TRBD1. Germline CDR1 and CDR2: MRHNA and SNTAGT. The CDR3 spans 14 residues. V shed 3 bases and J 4 bases; nucleotides not matched to a gene: 0. CDR3 coding DNA: TGTGCCAGCAGTGAACAGGGGGGGGCCAACGTCCTGACTTTC. Translating gives CASSEQGGANVLTF.

This clone was counted once. This chain links TRBV12-3 or TRBV12-4 with TRBJ1-1; no clear D. The CDR3 extends over 11 amino acids. Trimming cost V 3 bases and J 10 bases, with 9 bases left between them. The CDR3 nucleotides are TGTGCCAGCAGTTTTATGGGAGTAGCTTTCTTT. Translating it yields CASSFMGVAFF.

This chain links TRBV30 with TRBJ2-7; 9 bases line up with TRBD1. Germline CDR1 and CDR2: GTSNPN and SVGIG (reference sequence). CDR3 length equals 14 residues. The junction had 6 bases not matched to a gene; V was cut back by 4 bases and J by 2 bases. CDR3: CAWTRDRVPYEQYF. The CDR3 DNA reads TGTGCCTGGACTCGGGACAGGGTACCCTACGAGCAGTACTTC.

This chain connects TRBV6-6 to TRBJ2-7, with 9 positions matching TRBD2. Germline trimming cut 6 bases from V and 11 bases from J; bases unmatched to any gene: 14. CDR1 is MNHNY, CDR2 SVGAGI, per germline (reference sequence). The CDR3 is 14 residues long. CDR3 sequence reads: CASSHTLASGEKYF. The CDR3 nucleotides read TGTGCCAGCAGCCACACCTTAGCTAGCGGGGAGAAGTACTTC.

The V and J genes are TRBV7-2 and TRBJ2-1; 9 bases align to TRBD2. With 1 base clipped from V and 7 bases from J, the junction kept 14 bases outside the gene matches. Germline CDR1 and CDR2: SGHTA and FQGNSA. This CDR3 has 18 amino acids. The DNA for the CDR3 is TGTGCCAGCAGCTTAGGTGCGGGGGGGCCTAAATTAAGAAATGAGCAGTTCTTC. Protein sequence: CASSLGAGGPKLRNEQFF.

V usage is TRBV11-2 and J usage is TRBJ2-1, with TRBD2 identical over 7 bases. With 5 bases clipped from V and 3 bases from J, the junction kept 10 bases outside the gene matches. CDR3 length: 16 amino acids. In germline, CDR1 is SGHAT, CDR2 FQNNGV. CDR3 nucleotides: TGTGCCAGCAGCCCGACCCTAGGCGGGAGCTACAATGAGCAGTTCTTC. Translation gives CASSPTLGGSYNEQFF.

This chain links TRBV7-9 with TRBJ1-2; 7 bases align to TRBD1. V gave up 4 bases and J gave up 0 bases; unmatched junction bases: 5. The CDR3 spans 15 residues. CDR1 SEHNR and CDR2 FQNEAQ come from the germline V gene (reference sequence). The CDR3 DNA reads as TGTGCCAGCAGCTCGGGACAGTCAGCTAACTATGGCTACACCTTC. It codes for CASSSGQSANYGYTF.

The rearrangement uses TRBV7-2 and TRBJ1-5; D gene unclear. The V and J ends lost 4 bases and 0 bases respectively, with 10 bases between them. The germline V gene encodes CDR1 SGHTA and CDR2 FQGNSA. The CDR3 runs 15 residues. The DNA of the CDR3 is TGTGCCAGCAGCTGGACCGGGAATAGCAATCAGCCCCAGCATTTT. Protein: CASSWTGNSNQPQHF.

In its sample, this clone was seen once. V and J are TRBV11-3 and TRBJ2-3; 7 bases are a match to TRBD2. With V trimmed by 5 bases and J by 0 bases, 2 bases remained unmatched. The CDR3 extends over 14 amino acids. Germline V gives CDR1 SGHNT, CDR2 YENEEA. The CDR3 coding sequence is TGTGCCAGCAGCCACGGGGGGAGCACAGATACGCAGTATTTT. It encodes CASSHGGSTDTQYF.

The chain uses TRBV19 and TRBJ1-2; no clear D. The CDR3 totals 14 residues. Trimming took off 7 bases at V and 3 bases at J, with 15 bases between the two ends. Germline V gene data show CDR1 as LNHDA and CDR2 as SQIVND (reference sequence). The CDR3 here is CASTPTVGYYGYTF. DNA for the CDR3: TGTGCCAGTACCCCGACCGTGGGCTACTATGGCTACACCTTC.

This clone was seen a single time. The chain links TRBV7-9 to TRBJ1-2; TRBD1 is a possible D gene (5 bases). V was shortened by 3 bases and J by 1 base, with 15 bases between the two germline ends. CDR1 is SEHNR and CDR2 is FQNEAQ in the germline V gene (reference sequence). This CDR3 has 16 amino acids. The CDR3 here is CASSFPRGALNYGYTF. CDR3 DNA sequence: TGTGCCAGCAGCTTCCCGCGTGGGGCCCTTAACTATGGCTACACCTTC.

The chain combines TRBV11-3 with TRBJ1-2; D might be TRBD1 (5 bases). V was shortened by 0 bases and J by 6 bases, with 11 bases between the two germline ends. This CDR3 has 14 amino acids. The germline gives CDR1 SGHNT, CDR2 YENEEA. The CDR3 nucleotides read TGTGCCAGCAGCTTAGAAGGGACTTCCCATGGCTACACCTTC. It is translated as CASSLEGTSHGYTF. The full variable domain, its missing parts supplied by reference TRBV11-3 and TRBJ1-2, is EAGVVQSPRYKIIEKKQPVAFWCNPISGHNTLYWYLQNLGQGPELLIRYENEEAVDDSQLPKDRFSAERLKGVDSTLKIQPAELGDSAVYLCASSLEGTSHGYTFGSGTRLTVV.

This chain links TRBV28 with TRBJ1-6, with D perhaps TRBD1 (6 bases). From germline, CDR1 is MDHEN and CDR2 SYDVKM. The V end lost 3 bases, the J end lost 5 bases, and 8 bases lay between the germline ends. The CDR3 sequence is 14 residues long. The CDR3 here is CASSLTGNNSPLHF. In nucleotides, the CDR3 is TGTGCCAGCAGTTTGACAGGAAATAATTCACCCCTCCACTTT.

The V and J genes are TRBV19 and TRBJ1-1; 8 positions agree with TRBD1. CDR3 size: 19 residues. The V gene's germline CDR1 is LNHDA and CDR2 SQIVND (reference sequence). Trimming took 8 bases from V and 0 from J; bases not matched to a gene: 20. CDR3 bases: TGTGCCAGTGTGGGGCCAAGGACAGGGAGCATGGTGGTGAACACTGAAGCTTTCTTT. It specifies CASVGPRTGSMVVNTEAFF. Full variable domain (outside the CDR3, taken from reference TRBV19 and TRBJ1-1): DGGITQSPKYLFRKEGQNVTLSCEQNLNHDAMYWYRQDPGQGLRLIYYSQIVNDFQKGDIAEGYSVSREKKESFPLTVTSAQKNPTAFYLCASVGPRTGSMVVNTEAFFGQGTRLTVV.

The chain couples TRBV7-2 to TRBJ2-5, with D perhaps TRBD2 (5 bases). The V gene's germline CDR1 is SGHTA and CDR2 FQGNSA. The CDR3 spans 14 residues. V gave up 5 bases and J gave up 2 bases, with 12 bases separating them. CDR3 sequence reads: CASSTGRTQETQYF. In DNA, the CDR3 is TGTGCCAGCAGCACCGGACGGACTCAAGAGACCCAGTACTTC.

This chain uses TRBV6-5 with TRBJ1-2, with 7 positions matching TRBD1. The germline CDR1 and CDR2 sequences are MNHEY and SVGAGI. J gave up 4 bases and V 9 bases, and 11 bases lay outside the gene matches. The CDR3 has 14 amino acids. CDR3 region: CASYPGGIAYGYTF. CDR3 nucleotide sequence: TGTGCCAGTTACCCAGGGGGTATAGCCTATGGCTACACCTTC.